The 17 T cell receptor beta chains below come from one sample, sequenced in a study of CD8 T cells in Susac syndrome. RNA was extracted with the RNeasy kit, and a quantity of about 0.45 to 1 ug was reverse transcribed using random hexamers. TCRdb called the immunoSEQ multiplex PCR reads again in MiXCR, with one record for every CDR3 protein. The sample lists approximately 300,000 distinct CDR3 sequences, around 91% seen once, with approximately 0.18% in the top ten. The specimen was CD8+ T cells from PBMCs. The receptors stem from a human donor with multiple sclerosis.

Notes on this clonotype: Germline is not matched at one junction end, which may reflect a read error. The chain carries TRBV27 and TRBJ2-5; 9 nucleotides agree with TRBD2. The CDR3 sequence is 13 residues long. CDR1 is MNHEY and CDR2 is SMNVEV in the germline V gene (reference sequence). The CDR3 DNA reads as TGCGCCAGCAGCCTGGGACTAGCAGAGACCCAGTACTTC. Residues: CASSLGLAETQYF.

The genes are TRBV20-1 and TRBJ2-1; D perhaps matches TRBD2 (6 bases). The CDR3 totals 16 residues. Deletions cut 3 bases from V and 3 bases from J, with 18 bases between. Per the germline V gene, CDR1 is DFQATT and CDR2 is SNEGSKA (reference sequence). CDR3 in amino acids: CSARDLIAEFYNEQFF. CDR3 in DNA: TGCAGTGCTAGGGACCTGATAGCGGAATTCTACAATGAGCAGTTCTTC.

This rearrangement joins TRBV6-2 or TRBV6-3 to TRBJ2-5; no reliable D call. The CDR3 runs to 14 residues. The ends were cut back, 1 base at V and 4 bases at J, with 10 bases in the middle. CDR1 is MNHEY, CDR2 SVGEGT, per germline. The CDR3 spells CASSYWKVGETQYF. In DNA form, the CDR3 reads TGTGCCAGCAGTTACTGGAAGGTGGGAGAGACCCAGTACTTC.

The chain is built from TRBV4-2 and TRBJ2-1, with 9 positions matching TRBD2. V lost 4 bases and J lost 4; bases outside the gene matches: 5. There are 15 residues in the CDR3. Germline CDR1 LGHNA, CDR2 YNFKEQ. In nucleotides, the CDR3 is TGTGCCAGCAGCCTCCAGCGGGAGGCTTACAATGAGCAGTTCTTC. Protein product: CASSLQREAYNEQFF.

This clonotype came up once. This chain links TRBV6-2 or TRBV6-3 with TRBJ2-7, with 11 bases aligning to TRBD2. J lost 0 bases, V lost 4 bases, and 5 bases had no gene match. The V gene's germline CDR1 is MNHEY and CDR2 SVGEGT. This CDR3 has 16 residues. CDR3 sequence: CASSFSGLADSYEQYF. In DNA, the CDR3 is TGTGCCAGCAGTTTCTCGGGACTAGCGGACTCCTACGAGCAGTACTTC.

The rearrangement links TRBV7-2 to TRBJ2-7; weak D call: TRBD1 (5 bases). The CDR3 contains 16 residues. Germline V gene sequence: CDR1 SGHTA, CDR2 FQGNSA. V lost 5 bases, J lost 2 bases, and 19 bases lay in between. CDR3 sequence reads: CASSPDIVQVPYEQYF. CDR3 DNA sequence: TGTGCCAGCAGCCCAGACATTGTACAGGTACCCTACGAGCAGTACTTC.

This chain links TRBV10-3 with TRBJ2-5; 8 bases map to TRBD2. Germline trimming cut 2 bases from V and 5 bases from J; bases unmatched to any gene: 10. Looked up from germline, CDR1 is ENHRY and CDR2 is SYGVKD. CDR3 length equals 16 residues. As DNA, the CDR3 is TGTGCCATCAGTGAGGTACTAGCGGTAGGTGGGGAGACCCAGTACTTC. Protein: CAISEVLAVGGETQYF.

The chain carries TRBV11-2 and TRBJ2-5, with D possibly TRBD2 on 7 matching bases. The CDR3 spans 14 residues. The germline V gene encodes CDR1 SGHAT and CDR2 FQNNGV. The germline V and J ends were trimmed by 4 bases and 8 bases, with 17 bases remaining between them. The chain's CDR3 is CASSSFTRGATQYF. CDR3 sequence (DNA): TGTGCCAGCAGCTCTTTCACCCGGGGGGCCACCCAGTACTTC.

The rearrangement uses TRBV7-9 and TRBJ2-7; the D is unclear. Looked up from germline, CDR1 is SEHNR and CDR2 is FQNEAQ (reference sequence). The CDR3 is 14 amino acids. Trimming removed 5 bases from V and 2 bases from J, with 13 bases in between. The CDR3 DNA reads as TGTGCCAGCAGCGACCTTGGCAGAACCTACGAGCAGTACTTC. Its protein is CASSDLGRTYEQYF.

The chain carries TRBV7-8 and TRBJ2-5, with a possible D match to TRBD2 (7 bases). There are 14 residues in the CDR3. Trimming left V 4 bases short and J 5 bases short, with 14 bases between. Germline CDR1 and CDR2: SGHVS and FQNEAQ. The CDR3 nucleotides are TGTGCCAGCAGCTCGGTCGGGGGGCTGGAGACCCAGTACTTC. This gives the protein CASSSVGGLETQYF.

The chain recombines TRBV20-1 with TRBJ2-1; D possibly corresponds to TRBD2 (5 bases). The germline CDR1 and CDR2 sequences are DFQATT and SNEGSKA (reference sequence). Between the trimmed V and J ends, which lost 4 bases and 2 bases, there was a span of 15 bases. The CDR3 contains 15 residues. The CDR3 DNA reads TGCAGTGCTATCCCCCGGGAAACAACCTACAATGAGCAGTTCTTC. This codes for CSAIPRETTYNEQFF.

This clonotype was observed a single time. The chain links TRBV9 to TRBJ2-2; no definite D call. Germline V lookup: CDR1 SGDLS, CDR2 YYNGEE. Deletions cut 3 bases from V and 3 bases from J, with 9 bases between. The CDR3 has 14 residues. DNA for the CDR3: TGTGCCAGCAGCGCTACCCAGCACACCGGGGAGCTGTTTTTT. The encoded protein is CASSATQHTGELFF.

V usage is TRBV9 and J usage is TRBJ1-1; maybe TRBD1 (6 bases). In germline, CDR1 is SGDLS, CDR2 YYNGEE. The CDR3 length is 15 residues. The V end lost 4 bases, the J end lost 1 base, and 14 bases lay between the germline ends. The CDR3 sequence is CASSPRNRENTEAFF. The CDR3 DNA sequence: TGTGCCAGCAGCCCACGAAACAGGGAGAACACTGAAGCTTTCTTT.

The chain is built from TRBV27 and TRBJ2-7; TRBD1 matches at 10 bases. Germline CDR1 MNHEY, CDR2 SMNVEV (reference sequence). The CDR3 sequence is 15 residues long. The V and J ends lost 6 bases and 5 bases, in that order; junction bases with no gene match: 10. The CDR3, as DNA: TGTGCCAGCAGAGGGACAGGGGTTGGGGTCCACGAGCAGTACTTC. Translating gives CASRGTGVGVHEQYF.

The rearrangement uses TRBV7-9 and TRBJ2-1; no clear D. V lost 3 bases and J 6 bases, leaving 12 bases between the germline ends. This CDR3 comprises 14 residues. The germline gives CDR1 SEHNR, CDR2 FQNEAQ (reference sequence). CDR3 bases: TGTGCCAGCAGCTTGTGGGCCGGGCGCAATGAGCAGTTCTTC. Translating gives CASSLWAGRNEQFF.

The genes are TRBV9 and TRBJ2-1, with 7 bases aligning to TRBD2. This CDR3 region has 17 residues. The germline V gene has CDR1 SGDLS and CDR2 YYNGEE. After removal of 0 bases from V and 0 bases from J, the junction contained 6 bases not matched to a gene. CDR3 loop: CASSVDGGGSSYNEQFF. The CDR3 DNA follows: TGTGCCAGCAGCGTAGATGGCGGGGGTAGCTCCTACAATGAGCAGTTCTTC.

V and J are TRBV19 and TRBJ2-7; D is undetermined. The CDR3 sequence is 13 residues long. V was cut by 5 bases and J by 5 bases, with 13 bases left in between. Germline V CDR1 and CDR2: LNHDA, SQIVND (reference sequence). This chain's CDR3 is CASSPQTPHEQYF. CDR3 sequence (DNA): TGTGCCAGTAGTCCCCAGACTCCCCACGAGCAGTACTTC.